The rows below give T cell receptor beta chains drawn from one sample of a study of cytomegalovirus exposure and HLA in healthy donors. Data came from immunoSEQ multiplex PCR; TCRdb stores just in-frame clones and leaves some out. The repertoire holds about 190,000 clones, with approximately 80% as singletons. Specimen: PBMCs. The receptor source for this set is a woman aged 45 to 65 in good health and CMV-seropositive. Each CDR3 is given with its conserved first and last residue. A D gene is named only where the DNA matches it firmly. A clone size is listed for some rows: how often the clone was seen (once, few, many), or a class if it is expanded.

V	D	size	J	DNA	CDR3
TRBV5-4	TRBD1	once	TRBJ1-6	TGTGCCAGCAGCACTAGGACAGGGGTGAGTTCACCCCTCCACTTT	CASSTRTGVSSPLHF
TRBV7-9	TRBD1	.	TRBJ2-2	TGTTCCAGCAGCCCCCCCCGACAGGGGGCGAACACCGGGGAGCTGTTTTTT	CSSSPPRQGANTGELFF
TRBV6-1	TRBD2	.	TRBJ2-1	TGTGCCAGCAGTGAATTGGTATGGACTAGCGGTGATGAGCAGTTCTTC	CASSELVWTSGDEQFF
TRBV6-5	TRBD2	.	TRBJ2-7	TGTGCCAGCAGTGGGTATACGGGGGGGTGGGACGAGCAGTACTTC	CASSGYTGGWDEQYF
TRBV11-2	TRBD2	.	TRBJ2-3	TGTGCCAGCAGCTTAGCCCGGACTAGCGGGGGAGATACGCAGTATTTT	CASSLARTSGGDTQYF
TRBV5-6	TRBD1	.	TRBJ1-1	TGTGCCAGCAGCTGGGACAGGGGAATCACTGAAGCTTTCTTT	CASSWDRGITEAFF
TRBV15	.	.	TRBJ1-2	TGTGCCACCAGCAGAGAAGGACAGTTAGACCACTATGGCTACACCTTC	CATSREGQLDHYGYTF
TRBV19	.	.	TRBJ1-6	TGTGCCAGTAGTACGGGAGAGAATTCACCCCTCCACTTT	CASSTGENSPLHF
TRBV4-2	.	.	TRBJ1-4	TGTGCCAGCAGCCCGCCCGCGGGTAATGAAAAACTGTTTTTT	CASSPPAGNEKLFF
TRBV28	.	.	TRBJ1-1	TGTGCCAGCAGTTTACGGGGGGCGGGGGGCCGGAACACTGAAGCTTTCTTT	CASSLRGAGGRNTEAFF
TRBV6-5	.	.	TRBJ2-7	TGTGCCAGCAGTGTCCTCCAGGGGCGATCCAACTTC	CASSVLQGRSNF
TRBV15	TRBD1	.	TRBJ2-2	TGTGCCACCAGCAGGGATTCAGGGGGCGCGGGGGAGCTGTTTTTT	CATSRDSGGAGELFF
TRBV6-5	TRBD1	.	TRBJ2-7	TGTGCCAGCAGTTCCTTTGACAGGGGCGCCTACGAGCAGTACTTC	CASSSFDRGAYEQYF
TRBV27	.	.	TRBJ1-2	TGTGCCAGCAGTTTATCGAAGCGGGGGAACTATGGCTACACCTTC	CASSLSKRGNYGYTF
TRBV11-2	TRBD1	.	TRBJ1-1	TGTGCCAGCAGCACTCGTACTCCGGGACAGGGAAACACTGAAGCTTTCTTT	CASSTRTPGQGNTEAFF
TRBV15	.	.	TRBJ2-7	TGTGCCACCAGCAGAGATTCCGACGAGCAGTACTTC	CATSRDSDEQYF
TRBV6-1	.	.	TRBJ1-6	TGTGCCAGCAGCCAGGACACCAGGAATTCACCCCTCCACTTT	CASSQDTRNSPLHF
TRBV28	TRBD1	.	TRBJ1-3	TGTGCCAGCATTACTACAGGGGCTGGAAACACCATATATTTT	CASITTGAGNTIYF
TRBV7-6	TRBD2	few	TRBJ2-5	TGTGCCAGCAGCCCCGGGGTAGCGGGGGTAGAGACCCAGTACTTC	CASSPGVAGVETQYF
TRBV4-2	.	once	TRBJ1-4	TGTGCCAGCAGCCCACCGCGGCGGGGTAGTGCAACTAATGAAAAACTGTTTTTT	CASSPPRRGSATNEKLFF
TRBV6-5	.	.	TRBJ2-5	TGTGCCAGCAGCTCGATGGGTAGACTGCAAGAGACCCAGTACTTC	CASSSMGRLQETQYF
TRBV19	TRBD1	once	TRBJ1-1	TGTGCCAGTCGAACCGGGACAGGGGGCTGGGGCGCTGAAGCTTTCTTT	CASRTGTGGWGAEAFF
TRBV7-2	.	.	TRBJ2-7	TGTGCCAGCAGGGAGTTGGGCTACGAGCAGTACTTC	CASRELGYEQYF
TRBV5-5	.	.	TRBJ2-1	TGTGCCAGCAGCTTGGCAGGGCGAAATGAGCAGTTCTTC	CASSLAGRNEQFF
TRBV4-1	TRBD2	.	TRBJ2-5	TGCGCCAGCAGCCTAAGCGGGGGGTCGGAGACCCAGTACTTC	CASSLSGGSETQYF
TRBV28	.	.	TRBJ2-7	TGTGCCAGCAGACTGGACACTACCTACGAGCAGTACTTC	CASRLDTTYEQYF
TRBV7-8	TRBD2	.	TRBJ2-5	TGTGCCAGCAGCCCGGGACTAGCGGGGGCAGAGACCCAGTACTTC	CASSPGLAGAETQYF
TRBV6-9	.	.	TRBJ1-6	TGTGCCAGCACCTTGGGCAGGGTCGAGTCACCCCTCCACTTT	CASTLGRVESPLHF
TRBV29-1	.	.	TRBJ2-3	TGCAGCGTTGAAGATCTTAGGGGTACGGCAGATACGCAGTATTTT	CSVEDLRGTADTQYF
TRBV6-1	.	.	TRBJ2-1	TGTGCCAGCAGTGAAAGTTGGGGGGGGGCGGTAAGCTCCTACAATGAGCAGTTCTTC	CASSESWGGAVSSYNEQFF
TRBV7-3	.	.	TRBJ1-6	TGTGCCAGCAGCTTAGGCCAGATCCGGGGGGGGGACCTTTCACCCCTCCACTTT	CASSLGQIRGGDLSPLHF
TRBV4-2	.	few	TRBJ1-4	TGTGCCAGCAGCCAAGGACCTGGCGGCGCCGCTCGAAAACTGTTTTTT	CASSQGPGGAARKLFF
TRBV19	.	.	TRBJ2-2	TGTGCCAGCCTCTACAGCACGAACACCGGGGAGCTGTTTTTT	CASLYSTNTGELFF
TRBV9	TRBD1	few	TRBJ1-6	TGTGCCAGCAGCGCCTCCGGGACAGCTTCTCGTTCACCCCTCCACTTT	CASSASGTASRSPLHF
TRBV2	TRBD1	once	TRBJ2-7	TGTGCCAGCAGGGACTGGACAGGGGAGTCCTACGAGCAGTACTTC	CASRDWTGESYEQYF
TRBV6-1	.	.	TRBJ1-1	TGTGCCAGCAGTTATCGGGCAGGGGACACTGAAGCTTTCTTT	CASSYRAGDTEAFF
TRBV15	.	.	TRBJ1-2	TGTGCCACCAGCAGAGATGTCGGCAGGGCTAACTATGGCTACACCTTC	CATSRDVGRANYGYTF
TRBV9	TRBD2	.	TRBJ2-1	TGTGCCAGCTCCCGGGGAGGGGTAAGGGAGCAGTTCTTC	CASSRGGVREQFF
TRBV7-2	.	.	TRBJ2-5	TGTGCCAGCAGCAACGCACGGGACTTAGAGACCCAGTACTTC	CASSNARDLETQYF
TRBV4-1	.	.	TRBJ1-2	TGCGCCAGCAGCCATGGATTGGGGTCGGGAGCGTTCTATGGCTACACCTTC	CASSHGLGSGAFYGYTF
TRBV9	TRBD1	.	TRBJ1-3	TGTGCCAGCAGCGTTACAGGGGGTGGTGGAAACACCATATATTTT	CASSVTGGGGNTIYF
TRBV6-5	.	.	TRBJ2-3	TGTGCCAGCAGTTACGTGGGGCAACTTTCCACAGATACGCAGTATTTT	CASSYVGQLSTDTQYF
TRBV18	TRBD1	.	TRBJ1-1	TGTGCCAGCTCACCACCGGGACAGGGAGGCCGGGCTTTCTTT	CASSPPGQGGRAFF
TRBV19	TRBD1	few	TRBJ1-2	TGTGCCAGTAGAGACAGGGGAGGCTATGGCTACACCTTC	CASRDRGGYGYTF
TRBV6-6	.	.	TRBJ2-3	TGTGCCAGCAGTTACCGGTCCTTAGATACGCAGTATTTT	CASSYRSLDTQYF
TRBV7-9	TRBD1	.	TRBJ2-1	TGTGCCAGCAGCCTCAACACAGGGGGTCCCTACAATGAGCAGTTCTTC	CASSLNTGGPYNEQFF
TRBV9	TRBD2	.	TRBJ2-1	TGTGCCAGCAGCCATACTAGCGGGGGGGCCCCTCAAAGCTCCTACAATGAGCAGTTCTTC	CASSHTSGGAPQSSYNEQFF
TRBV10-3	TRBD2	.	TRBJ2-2	TGTGCCATCAGCCCTACCGGGACTAGTGGCACCGGGGAGCTGTTTTTT	CAISPTGTSGTGELFF
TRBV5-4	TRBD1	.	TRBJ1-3	TGTGCCAGCAGCGTGGGGACAGGGGAGGCTGGAAACACCATATATTTT	CASSVGTGEAGNTIYF
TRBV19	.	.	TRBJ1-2	TGTGCCAGTAGTATGCGCGTTAGGGGCGAACTTAACTATGGCTACACCTTC	CASSMRVRGELNYGYTF
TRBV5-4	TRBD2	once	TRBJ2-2	TGTGCCAGCAGCCCCCGGGCGGGGGGCTCGAACACCGGGGAGCTGTTTTTT	CASSPRAGGSNTGELFF